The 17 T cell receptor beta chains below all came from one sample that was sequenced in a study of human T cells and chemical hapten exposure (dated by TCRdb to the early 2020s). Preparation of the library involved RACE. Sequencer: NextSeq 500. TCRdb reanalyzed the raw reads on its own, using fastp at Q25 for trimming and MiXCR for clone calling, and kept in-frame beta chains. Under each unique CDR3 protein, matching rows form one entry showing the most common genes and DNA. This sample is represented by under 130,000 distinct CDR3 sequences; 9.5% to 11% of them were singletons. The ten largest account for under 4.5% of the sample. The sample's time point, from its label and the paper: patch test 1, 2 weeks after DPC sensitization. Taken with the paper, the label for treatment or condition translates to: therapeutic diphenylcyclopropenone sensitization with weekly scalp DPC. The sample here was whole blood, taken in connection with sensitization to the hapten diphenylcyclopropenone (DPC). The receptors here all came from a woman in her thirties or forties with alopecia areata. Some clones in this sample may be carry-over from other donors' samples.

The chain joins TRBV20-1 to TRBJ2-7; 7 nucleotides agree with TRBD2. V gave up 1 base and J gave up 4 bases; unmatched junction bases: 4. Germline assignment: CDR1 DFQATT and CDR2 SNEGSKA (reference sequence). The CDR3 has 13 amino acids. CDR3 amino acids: CSARVAGLYEQYF. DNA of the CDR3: TGCAGTGCTAGAGTTGCGGGACTATACGAGCAGTACTTC.

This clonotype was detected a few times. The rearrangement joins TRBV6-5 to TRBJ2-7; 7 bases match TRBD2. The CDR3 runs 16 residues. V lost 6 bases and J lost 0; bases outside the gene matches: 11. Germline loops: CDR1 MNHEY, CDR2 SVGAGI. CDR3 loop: CASSRGGGSLSYEQYF. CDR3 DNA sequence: TGTGCCAGCAGCCGTGGCGGGGGATCGCTCTCCTACGAGCAGTACTTC.

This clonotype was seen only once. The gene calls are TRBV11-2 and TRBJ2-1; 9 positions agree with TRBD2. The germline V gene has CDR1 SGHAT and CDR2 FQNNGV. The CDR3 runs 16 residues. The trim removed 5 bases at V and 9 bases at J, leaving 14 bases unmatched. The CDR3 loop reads CASSRGLAGRTGEQFF. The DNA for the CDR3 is TGTGCCAGCAGCCGGGGGCTAGCGGGGCGTACCGGTGAGCAGTTCTTC. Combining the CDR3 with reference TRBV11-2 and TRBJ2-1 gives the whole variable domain EAGVAQSPRYKIIEKRQSVAFWCNPISGHATLYWYQQILGQGPKLLIQFQNNGVVDDSQLPKDRFSAERLKGVDSTLKIQPAKLEDSAVYLCASSRGLAGRTGEQFFGPGTRLTVL.

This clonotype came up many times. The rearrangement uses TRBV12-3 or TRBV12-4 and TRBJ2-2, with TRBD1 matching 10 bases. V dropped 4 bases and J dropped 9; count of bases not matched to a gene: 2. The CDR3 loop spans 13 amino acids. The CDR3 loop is CASSSGQGRELFF. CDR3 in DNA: TGTGCCAGCAGTTCGGGACAGGGGCGGGAGCTGTTTTTT.

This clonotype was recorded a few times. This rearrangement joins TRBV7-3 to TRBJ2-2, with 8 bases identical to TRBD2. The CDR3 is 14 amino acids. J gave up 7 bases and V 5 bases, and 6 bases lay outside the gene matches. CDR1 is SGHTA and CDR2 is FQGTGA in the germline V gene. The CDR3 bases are TGTGCCAGCAGCCCCGCTCTAGCGGGCGGGGAGCTGTTTTTT. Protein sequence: CASSPALAGGELFF.

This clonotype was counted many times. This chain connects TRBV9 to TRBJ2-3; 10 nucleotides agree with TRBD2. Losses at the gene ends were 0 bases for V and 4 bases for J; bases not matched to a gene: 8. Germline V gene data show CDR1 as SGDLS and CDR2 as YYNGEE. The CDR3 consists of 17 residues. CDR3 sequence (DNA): TGTGCCAGCAGCGTAGTAGGCCTAGCGGGAGTATCAGATACGCAGTATTTT. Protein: CASSVVGLAGVSDTQYF.

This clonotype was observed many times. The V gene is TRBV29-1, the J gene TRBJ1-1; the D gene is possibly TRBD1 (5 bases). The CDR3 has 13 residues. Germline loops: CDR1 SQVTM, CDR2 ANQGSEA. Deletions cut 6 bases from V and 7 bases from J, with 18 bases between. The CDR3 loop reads CSVVPGVMSEAFF. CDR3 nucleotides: TGCAGCGTGGTTCCGGGGGTGATGAGTGAAGCTTTCTTT.

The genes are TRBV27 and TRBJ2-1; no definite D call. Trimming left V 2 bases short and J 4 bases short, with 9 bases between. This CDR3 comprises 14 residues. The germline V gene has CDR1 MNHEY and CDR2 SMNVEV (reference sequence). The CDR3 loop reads CASSLIGSYNEQFF. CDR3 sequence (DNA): TGTGCCAGCAGTTTAATCGGGTCTTACAATGAGCAGTTCTTC.

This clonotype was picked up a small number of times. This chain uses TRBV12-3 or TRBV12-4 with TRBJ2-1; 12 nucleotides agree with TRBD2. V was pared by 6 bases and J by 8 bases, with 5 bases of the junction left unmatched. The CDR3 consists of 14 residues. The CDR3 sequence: CASSRLAGVDEQFF. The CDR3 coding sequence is TGTGCCAGCAGCCGACTAGCGGGAGTTGATGAGCAGTTCTTC.

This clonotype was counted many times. CDR3 amino acids: CASSPAGAPQGEQYF. CDR3 bases: TGTGCCAGCAGCCCGGCGGGGGCCCCCCAGGGTGAGCAGTACTTC. The V call is TRBV9, the J call TRBJ2-7; possibly TRBD2 for D (7 bases). Trimming stripped 4 bases from V and 7 bases from J, with 21 bases between. This CDR3 region has 15 residues. CDR1 and CDR2 (germline): SGDLS, YYNGEE.

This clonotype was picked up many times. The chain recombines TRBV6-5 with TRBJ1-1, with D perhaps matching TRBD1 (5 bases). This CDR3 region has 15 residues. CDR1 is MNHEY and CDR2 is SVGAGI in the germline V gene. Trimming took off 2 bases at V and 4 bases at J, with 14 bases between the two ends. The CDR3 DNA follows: TGTGCCAGCAGTTACAACCAGGGTAGGGTCACTGAAGCTTTCTTT. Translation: CASSYNQGRVTEAFF.

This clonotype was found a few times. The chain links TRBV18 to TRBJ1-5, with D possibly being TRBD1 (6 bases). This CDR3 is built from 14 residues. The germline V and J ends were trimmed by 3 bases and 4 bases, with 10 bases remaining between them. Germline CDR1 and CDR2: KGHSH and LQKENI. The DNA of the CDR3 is TGTGCCAGCTCACCCTTAGACAGGAATCAGCCCCAGCATTTT. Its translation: CASSPLDRNQPQHF.

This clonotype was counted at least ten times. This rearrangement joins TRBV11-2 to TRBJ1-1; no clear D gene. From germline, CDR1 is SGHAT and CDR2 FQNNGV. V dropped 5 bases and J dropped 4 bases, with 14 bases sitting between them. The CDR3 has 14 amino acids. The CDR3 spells CASSLGYGPTEAFF. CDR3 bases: TGTGCCAGCAGCCTAGGTTATGGGCCCACTGAAGCTTTCTTT.

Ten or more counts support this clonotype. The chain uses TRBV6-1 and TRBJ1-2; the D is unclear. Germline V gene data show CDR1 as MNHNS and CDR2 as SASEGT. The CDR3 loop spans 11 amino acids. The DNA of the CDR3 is TGTGTCTTAGTGAGCAGCTATGGCTACACCTTC. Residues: CVLVSSYGYTF.

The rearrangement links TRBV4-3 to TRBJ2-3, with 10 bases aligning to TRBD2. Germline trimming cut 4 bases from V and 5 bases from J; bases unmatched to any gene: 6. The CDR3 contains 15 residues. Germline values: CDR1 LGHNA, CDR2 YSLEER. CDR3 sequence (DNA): TGCGCCAGCAGCCCGAGCGGGAGGGTGGTAGATACGCAGTATTTT. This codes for CASSPSGRVVDTQYF.

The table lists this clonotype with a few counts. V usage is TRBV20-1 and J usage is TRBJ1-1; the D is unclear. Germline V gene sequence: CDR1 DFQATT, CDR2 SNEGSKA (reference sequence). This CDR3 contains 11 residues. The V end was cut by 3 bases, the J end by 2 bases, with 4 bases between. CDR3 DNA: TGCAGTGCTAGCTATAACACTGAAGCTTTCTTT. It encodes CSASYNTEAFF.

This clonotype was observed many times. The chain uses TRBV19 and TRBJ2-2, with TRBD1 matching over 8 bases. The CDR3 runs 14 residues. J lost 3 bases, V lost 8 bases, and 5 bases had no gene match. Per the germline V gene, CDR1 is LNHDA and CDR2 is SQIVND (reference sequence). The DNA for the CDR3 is TGTGCCAGTCATATGACAGGGGACACCGGGGAGCTGTTTTTT. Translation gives CASHMTGDTGELFF.